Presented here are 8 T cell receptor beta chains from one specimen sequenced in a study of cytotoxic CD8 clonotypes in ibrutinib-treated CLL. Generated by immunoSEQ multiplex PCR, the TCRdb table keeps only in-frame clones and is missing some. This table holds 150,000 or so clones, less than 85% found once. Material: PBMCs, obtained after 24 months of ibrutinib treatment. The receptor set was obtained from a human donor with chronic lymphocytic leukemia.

The CDR3 bases are TGTGCCAGCAGTTATGGGGTCGGGGCCTTCTATGGCTACACCTTC. Protein sequence: CASSYGVGAFYGYTF. This sequence joins TRBV6-5 and TRBJ1-2; the D gene is possibly TRBD1 (5 bases). Trimming took 3 bases from V and 4 from J, leaving 15 bases between them. The CDR3 totals 15 residues. Germline CDR1 and CDR2: MNHEY and SVGAGI.

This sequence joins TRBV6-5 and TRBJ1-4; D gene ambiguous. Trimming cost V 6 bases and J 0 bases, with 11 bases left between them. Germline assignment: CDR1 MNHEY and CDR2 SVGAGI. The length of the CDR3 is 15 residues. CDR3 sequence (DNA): TGTGCCAGCAGGCGGTTTGGAGCAACTAATGAAAAACTGTTTTTT. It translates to CASRRFGATNEKLFF.

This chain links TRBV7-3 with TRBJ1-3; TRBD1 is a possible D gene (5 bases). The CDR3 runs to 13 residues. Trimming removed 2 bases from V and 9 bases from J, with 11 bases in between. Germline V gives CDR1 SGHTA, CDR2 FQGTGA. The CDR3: CASSLAGQRTIYF. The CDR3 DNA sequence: TGTGCCAGCAGCTTAGCAGGGCAACGCACCATATATTTT.

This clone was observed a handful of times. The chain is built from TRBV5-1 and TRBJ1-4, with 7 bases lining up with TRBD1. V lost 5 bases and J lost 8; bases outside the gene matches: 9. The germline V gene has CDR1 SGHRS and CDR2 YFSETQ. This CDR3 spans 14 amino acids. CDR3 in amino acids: CASSFERGHEKLFF. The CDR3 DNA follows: TGCGCCAGCAGTTTTGAAAGGGGGCACGAAAAACTGTTTTTT.

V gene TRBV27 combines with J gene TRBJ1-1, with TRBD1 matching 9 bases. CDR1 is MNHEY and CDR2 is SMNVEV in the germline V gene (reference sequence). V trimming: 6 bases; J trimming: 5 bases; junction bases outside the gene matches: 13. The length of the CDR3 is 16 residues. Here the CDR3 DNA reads TGTGCCAGCAGCCGCCCCTCCGGGACAGGGAGTACTGAAGCTTTCTTT. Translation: CASSRPSGTGSTEAFF.

CDR3 amino acids: CASSSGMYTEAFF. The CDR3 DNA follows: TGTGCCAGCAGCTCGGGGATGTACACTGAAGCTTTCTTT. J is TRBJ1-1 and V is TRBV5-6; D unresolved. V shed 3 bases and J shed 3 bases, with 9 bases lying between them. The CDR3 length is 13 residues. Germline V gives CDR1 SGHDT, CDR2 YYEEEE.

CDR3 region: CASTWSGAEAFF. The CDR3 nucleotides read TGTGCCAGTACCTGGTCGGGCGCTGAAGCTTTCTTT. The chain has TRBV19 and TRBJ1-1; no reliable D call. Trimming cost V 7 bases and J 6 bases, with 12 bases left between them. Germline-derived CDR1 and CDR2 are LNHDA and SQIVND (reference sequence). The CDR3 loop spans 12 amino acids.

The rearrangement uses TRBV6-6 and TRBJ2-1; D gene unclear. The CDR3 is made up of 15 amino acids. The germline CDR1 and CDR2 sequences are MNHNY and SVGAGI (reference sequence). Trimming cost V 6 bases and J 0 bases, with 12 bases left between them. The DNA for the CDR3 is TGTGCCAGCAGCCTACTCCCCCGCTCCTACAATGAGCAGTTCTTC. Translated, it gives CASSLLPRSYNEQFF.